The 8 T cell receptor beta chains below come from one sample, sequenced in a study of cytomegalovirus exposure and HLA in healthy donors. The PCR made use of 60 Vbeta and 13 Jbeta primers. Here immunoSEQ multiplex PCR was the method, and the copy in TCRdb shows in-frame clones only, minus some. The sample yields about 160,000 clones, roughly 74% seen once. The sequencing input was PBMCs. The receptors stem from a male donor in good health and CMV-seronegative.

The chain links TRBV27 to TRBJ2-7, with TRBD1 identical over 8 bases. Germline V gene lookup returns CDR1 MNHEY and CDR2 SMNVEV (reference sequence). J gave up 3 bases and V 5 bases, and 12 bases lay outside the gene matches. This CDR3 has 16 residues. The CDR3 DNA sequence: TGTGCCAGCAGTCCTCTTCAGGGGGCGTCTAACTACGAGCAGTACTTC. Residues: CASSPLQGASNYEQYF.

V usage is TRBV7-9 and J usage is TRBJ1-1; D is perhaps TRBD1 (5 bases). V shed 5 bases and J shed 0 bases, with 16 bases lying between them. Germline CDR1 and CDR2: SEHNR and FQNEAQ (reference sequence). CDR3 length: 16 amino acids. CDR3 loop: CASSTDRASMNTEAFF. CDR3 in DNA: TGTGCCAGCAGCACCGACAGAGCGAGCATGAACACTGAAGCTTTCTTT.

The chain recombines TRBV4-1 with TRBJ1-5; 11 nucleotides match TRBD1. V shed 1 base, J shed 7 bases, and the junction held 9 bases outside the gene matches. Germline V gene lookup returns CDR1 MGHRA and CDR2 YSYEKL. This CDR3 is built from 17 residues. CDR3 nucleotide sequence: TGCGCCAGCAGCCAAGGTGGGACAGGGGGGTTGGTACAGCCCCAGCATTTT. Translating it yields CASSQGGTGGLVQPQHF.

The chain joins TRBV2 to TRBJ1-1, with TRBD1 matching over 11 bases. The CDR3 length is 14 residues. V dropped 5 bases and J dropped 6; count of bases not matched to a gene: 5. Germline loops: CDR1 SNHLY, CDR2 FYNNEI. CDR3 residues: CASSQRTGGSEAFF. The CDR3 DNA reads TGTGCCAGCAGTCAACGGACAGGGGGCTCTGAAGCTTTCTTT.

This chain joins TRBV2 and TRBJ2-4; D is ambiguous. There are 11 residues in the CDR3. V was pared by 8 bases and J by 6 bases, with 8 bases between. From germline, CDR1 is SNHLY and CDR2 FYNNEI. The CDR3 sequence is CASSRGNIQYF. For the CDR3, the DNA is TGTGCCAGCTCCCGAGGAAACATTCAGTACTTC.

The chain joins TRBV19 to TRBJ2-6; 13 bases align to TRBD2. Germline trimming cut 5 bases from V and 4 bases from J; bases unmatched to any gene: 8. In germline, CDR1 is LNHDA, CDR2 SQIVND (reference sequence). The CDR3 consists of 18 residues. The CDR3, as DNA: TGTGCCAGTAGTCCATACAGGACTAGCGGGAGAGGGGCCAACGTCCTGACTTTC. Protein product: CASSPYRTSGRGANVLTF.

The chain links TRBV9 to TRBJ2-5; 9 positions match TRBD2. CDR3 length: 16 residues. From germline, CDR1 is SGDLS and CDR2 YYNGEE. V shed 3 bases and J 5 bases; nucleotides not matched to a gene: 11. Here the CDR3 reads CASSEGGSGSAETQYF. Written as DNA, the CDR3 is TGTGCCAGCAGCGAGGGGGGTAGCGGGAGCGCCGAGACCCAGTACTTC. Full variable domain (outside the CDR3, taken from reference TRBV9 and TRBJ2-5): DSGVTQTPKHLITATGQRVTLRCSPRSGDLSVYWYQQSLDQGLQFLIQYYNGEERAKGNILERFSAQQFPDLHSELNLSSLELGDSALYFCASSEGGSGSAETQYFGPGTRLLVL.

Regarding this clone: The sample holds other DNA sequences that translate to the same CDR3. The rearrangement links TRBV19 to TRBJ1-5, with D unclear. The CDR3 has 13 residues. V was trimmed by 3 bases and J by 2 bases, leaving 5 bases between them. The germline gives CDR1 LNHDA, CDR2 SQIVND (reference sequence). CDR3 in DNA: TGTGCCAGTAGTATCGGGGGCAATCAGCCCCAGCATTTT. It encodes CASSIGGNQPQHF.